Below, 18 T cell receptor beta chains from the same sample are listed, as sequenced in a study of blood T cell repertoires in COVID-19. This table comes from immunoSEQ multiplex PCR, and its TCRdb copy is limited to in-frame clones, with some not included. The sample contains 70,000 to 75,000 clones, roughly 85% of which appear only once. Sequenced sample: peripheral blood. These receptors came from a human donor in a cohort sampled during active COVID-19.

The rearrangement uses TRBV11-1 and TRBJ2-1, with 9 bases fitting TRBD2. After removal of 1 base from V and 6 bases from J, the junction contained 7 bases not matched to a gene. CDR1 SGHAT and CDR2 FQDESV come from the germline V gene (reference sequence). The CDR3 spans 16 residues. DNA for the CDR3: TGTGCCAGCAGCTTAGGCACATCAGCGGGGGGCAATGAGCAGTTCTTC. This gives the protein CASSLGTSAGGNEQFF.

V and J are TRBV5-1 and TRBJ2-3; TRBD1 matches at 7 bases. This CDR3 spans 15 amino acids. From germline, CDR1 is SGHRS and CDR2 YFSETQ. Losses at the gene ends were 2 bases for V and 1 base for J; bases not matched to a gene: 4. Here the CDR3 DNA reads TGCGCCAGCAGCTTAGGGGGCCCAGGCACAGATACGCAGTATTTT. It is translated as CASSLGGPGTDTQYF.

The CDR3 DNA reads TGTGCCAGCAGAAACATTGGACAGGGTGGGTATGGCTACACCTTC. Translating it yields CASRNIGQGGYGYTF. V is TRBV2 and J is TRBJ1-2; 8 bases map to TRBD1. The germline CDR1 and CDR2 sequences are SNHLY and FYNNEI. CDR3 length equals 15 residues. After removal of 6 bases from V and 5 bases from J, the junction contained 11 bases not matched to a gene.

The CDR3 DNA is TGTGCCAGCAGCTCTTCCGAGGAGGGGGCATACAATGAGCAGTTCTTC. It codes for CASSSSEEGAYNEQFF. The V call is TRBV5-6, the J call TRBJ2-1; D is perhaps TRBD1 (7 bases). The V and J ends lost 3 bases and 4 bases respectively, with 17 bases between them. The germline gives CDR1 SGHDT, CDR2 YYEEEE. CDR3 length: 16 residues.

This clone was observed a single time. The V call is TRBV7-9, the J call TRBJ1-6; 8 positions agree with TRBD1. Looked up from germline, CDR1 is SEHNR and CDR2 is FQNEAQ (reference sequence). This CDR3 contains 16 residues. The junction had 5 bases not matched to a gene; V was cut back by 5 bases and J by 2 bases. Here the CDR3 DNA reads TGTGCCAGCAGCACGGACAGGGCTACCTATAATTCACCCCTCCACTTT. This gives the protein CASSTDRATYNSPLHF. Drawing the rest from reference TRBV7-9 and TRBJ1-6, the complete variable domain is DTGVSQNPRHKITKRGQNVTFRCDPISEHNRLYWYRQTLGQGPEFLTYFQNEAQLEKSRLLSDRFSAERPKGSFSTLEIQRTEQGDSAMYLCASSTDRATYNSPLHFGNGTRLTVT.

This clone occurred once. J is TRBJ2-5 and V is TRBV5-1; 7 bases are a match to TRBD2. Trimming at V came to 1 base and at J to 2 bases, leaving 8 bases not matched to a gene. CDR3 length: 16 amino acids. Per the germline V gene, CDR1 is SGHRS and CDR2 is YFSETQ. The CDR3 DNA sequence: TGCGCCAGCAGCTTGCTGGTAGCGGGTAAACAAGAGACCCAGTACTTC. Its translation is CASSLLVAGKQETQYF.

The chain recombines TRBV9 with TRBJ2-3; 11 nucleotides align to TRBD2. CDR1 SGDLS and CDR2 YYNGEE come from the germline V gene. The CDR3 contains 16 residues. The J segment lost 6 bases and the V segment lost 4 bases, leaving 10 bases of the junction unmatched. CDR3 DNA: TGTGCCAGCAGCTTATCGGGACTAGCGGCCCCGGATACGCAGTATTTT. Its protein is CASSLSGLAAPDTQYF.

This clone was observed a handful of times. This chain connects TRBV5-1 to TRBJ2-1; D is unclear. V lost 4 bases to trimming and J lost 0 bases, with 11 bases between them. CDR3 size: 15 residues. Germline CDR1 SGHRS, CDR2 YFSETQ. The CDR3 sequence is CASSPQSSSYNEQFF. The CDR3 DNA follows: TGCGCCAGCAGCCCCCAGTCCAGCTCCTACAATGAGCAGTTCTTC. Together with reference TRBV5-1 and TRBJ2-1, the CDR3 gives the full variable domain: KAGVTQTPRYLIKTRGQQVTLSCSPISGHRSVSWYQQTPGQGLQFLFEYFSETQRNKGNFPGRFSGRQFSNSRSEMNVSTLELGDSALYLCASSPQSSSYNEQFFGPGTRLTVL.

The chain uses TRBV27 and TRBJ2-2; D might be TRBD1 (6 bases). V lost 4 bases and J 1 base, leaving 10 bases between the germline ends. The CDR3 consists of 15 residues. In germline, CDR1 is MNHEY, CDR2 SMNVEV (reference sequence). The CDR3 loop reads CASSWVTGNTGELFF. The CDR3 DNA follows: TGTGCCAGCAGTTGGGTGACAGGGAACACCGGGGAGCTGTTTTTT.

The chain carries TRBV2 and TRBJ2-1; 14 bases fit TRBD2. Losses at the gene ends were 6 bases for V and 9 bases for J; bases not matched to a gene: 4. This CDR3 contains 14 residues. CDR1 and CDR2 from the germline V gene are SNHLY and FYNNEI. CDR3 bases: TGTGCCAGCAGAACCGGGACTAGCGGGGGTGAGCAGTTCTTC. Residues: CASRTGTSGGEQFF.

This clone was detected only a few times. The chain uses TRBV6-5 and TRBJ1-4; perhaps TRBD1 as D (6 bases). The length of the CDR3 is 15 residues. V lost 7 bases and J 4 bases, leaving 16 bases between the germline ends. Looked up from germline, CDR1 is MNHEY and CDR2 is SVGAGI. This CDR3 reads CASTPRAGDNEKLFF. CDR3 sequence (DNA): TGTGCCAGCACCCCAAGAGCAGGGGATAATGAAAAACTGTTTTTT.

The rearrangement joins TRBV4-3 to TRBJ1-1; D is undetermined. CDR3 size: 14 residues. CDR1 is LGHNA and CDR2 is YSLEER in the germline V gene. Trimming took off 4 bases at V and 0 bases at J, with 9 bases between the two ends. The CDR3 DNA is TGCGCCAGCAGCCCAGACGGTCTGAACACTGAAGCTTTCTTT. The encoded protein is CASSPDGLNTEAFF.

J is TRBJ1-2 and V is TRBV3-1 (or the pseudogene TRBV3-2), with D unclear. Germline CDR1 reads LGHDT; CDR2 reads YNNKEL (reference sequence). V was trimmed by 0 bases and J by 4 bases, leaving 6 bases between them. The CDR3 runs to 13 residues. In nucleotides, the CDR3 is TGTGCCAGCAGCCAAGACCGGTTCTATGGCTACACCTTC. The encoded protein is CASSQDRFYGYTF.

The rearrangement links TRBV11-3 to TRBJ2-1, with TRBD2 as a possible D gene (6 bases). Germline-derived CDR1 and CDR2 are SGHNT and YENEEA. The length of the CDR3 is 13 residues. Trimming left V 0 bases short and J 10 bases short, with 10 bases between. CDR3 protein: CASSLDRETEQFF. The DNA of the CDR3 is TGTGCCAGCAGCTTAGATCGGGAGACAGAGCAGTTCTTC.

This sequence joins TRBV14 and TRBJ1-2; TRBD1 agrees at 9 bases. With V trimmed by 4 bases and J by 6 bases, 3 bases remained unmatched. Germline CDR1 SGHDN, CDR2 FVKESK. The CDR3 loop spans 13 amino acids. This chain's CDR3 is CASSPRQGDGYTF. CDR3 DNA: TGTGCCAGCAGCCCTCGACAGGGGGATGGCTACACCTTC.

This CDR3 reads CATSETGGTGELFF. Written as DNA, the CDR3 is TGTGCCACCAGTGAGACAGGCGGCACCGGGGAGCTGTTTTTT. The chain couples TRBV24-1 to TRBJ2-2; possibly TRBD1 for D (6 bases). The germline V and J ends were trimmed by 4 bases and 4 bases, with 9 bases remaining between them. The CDR3 covers 14 residues. Per the germline V gene, CDR1 is KGHDR and CDR2 is SFDVKD.

This clone turned up a few times. The V call is TRBV11-1, the J call TRBJ2-7; 12 nucleotides agree with TRBD2. V was clipped by 5 bases and J by 5 bases; unmatched bases: 7. Germline V gene lookup returns CDR1 SGHAT and CDR2 FQDESV (reference sequence). The CDR3 consists of 15 residues. CDR3 sequence (DNA): TGTGCCAGCAGCGCTCTAGCGGGGGGGCGCGACGAGCAGTACTTC. Protein sequence: CASSALAGGRDEQYF. Full variable domain (remainder filled in from reference TRBV11-1 and TRBJ2-7): EAEVAQSPRYKITEKSQAVAFWCDPISGHATLYWYRQILGQGPELLVQFQDESVVDDSQLPKDRFSAERLKGVDSTLKIQPAELGDSAMYLCASSALAGGRDEQYFGPGTRLTVT.

The V call is TRBV10-3, the J call TRBJ2-1; TRBD1 agrees at 7 bases. Germline V gives CDR1 ENHRY, CDR2 SYGVKD. CDR3 length: 15 amino acids. Germline trimming cut 1 base from V and 6 bases from J; bases unmatched to any gene: 6. The CDR3 region is CAISEFTGVGNEQFF. The CDR3 region has the DNA TGTGCCATCAGTGAGTTCACAGGGGTAGGCAATGAGCAGTTCTTC.